The clone carrying this T cell receptor (beta chain) showed up just once. The authors divided CD4+ cells into CD45RA+ naive and CD45RA-negative memory subsets. An assay was performed, and its level was deep. Some clones are missing from TCRdb's copy, which holds only in-frame ones; the method was immunoSEQ multiplex PCR. This table holds roughly 2.4 million clones, about 94% found once. This record comes from a study of shared clonotypes between healthy human individuals. This TCR was sampled from a man younger than 35 in good health. The sequenced sample consisted of naive CD4+ T cells sorted from blood. The subset here: CD45RA+ positively selected.

The CDR3 DNA sequence: TGTGCCAGCAGGGTCCCAGGGGGCCGGAGCTATGGCTACACCTTC. Translated, it gives CASRVPGGRSYGYTF. The gene calls are TRBV6-5 and TRBJ1-2; the match to TRBD1 covers 8 bases. Germline V CDR1 and CDR2: MNHEY, SVGAGI. The CDR3 totals 15 residues. V shed 6 bases and J 4 bases; nucleotides not matched to a gene: 10.